This T cell receptor beta chain was documented in a study of glioma-infiltrating T cells after dendritic cell vaccination. Up to 2 ug genomic DNA was used for TCRB CDR3 amplification. Using immunoSEQ multiplex PCR, the repertoire was profiled, and TCRdb retains in-frame clones only, with some absent. This sample has about 82,000 clones; roughly 89% occur once, and the top ten carry 3.2%. J gave up 1 base and V 0 bases, and 5 bases lay outside the gene matches. CDR1 is GTSNPN and CDR2 is SVGIG in the germline V gene (reference sequence). The CDR3 has 17 amino acids. This clone was found once. This chain joins TRBV30 and TRBJ2-4; TRBD2 aligns across 11 bases. This specimen was blood, taken before dendritic cell vaccination. This TCR was recovered from a human donor with glioblastoma. The CDR3 here is CAWSVLAGDLAKNIQYF. The CDR3 region has the DNA TGTGCCTGGAGTGTACTAGCGGGAGATTTGGCCAAAAACATTCAGTACTTC.